This T cell receptor beta chain appears in the sequencing data of a study of blood T cell repertoires in COVID-19. TCRdb's copy holds only in-frame clones and misses some; the assay was immunoSEQ multiplex PCR. Of about 87,000 clones detected, more than 70% appear once; the ten largest clones hold approximately 15%. Per germline, CDR1 GTSNPN and CDR2 SVGIG (reference sequence). This CDR3 spans 11 amino acids. V lost 2 bases, J lost 1 base, and 3 bases lay in between. This clone has more than one count but fewer than ten. The clonotype was recovered from a woman aged 55-75 years with acute or convalescent COVID-19. J is TRBJ2-7 and V is TRBV30; D uncertain. The material sequenced was peripheral blood. As DNA, the CDR3 is TGTGCCTGGAGTCCTTCCTACGAGCAGTACTTC. This translates into CAWSPSYEQYF. The variable domain in full, completed from reference TRBV30 and TRBJ2-7, reads SQTIHQWPATLVQPVGSPLSLECTVEGTSNPNLYWYRQAAGRGLQLLFYSVGIGQISSEVPQNLSASRPQDRQFILSSKKLLLSDSGFYLCAWSPSYEQYFGPGTRLTVT.